Presented here are 7 T cell receptor beta chains from one specimen sequenced in a study of metastatic and nonmetastatic thyroid tumors. TCRdb redid the clone calls on the PCR reads using MiXCR. Of 35,000 to 55,000 clones listed, about 3.3% are singletons. Treatment of any kind had been given to no patient before thyroid surgery. Sequencing input: blood. All receptors derive from a female donor with papillary thyroid cancer or a benign thyroid nodule (not recorded which). Some clones in this sample may be carry-over from other donors' samples.

This clone was counted at least ten times. This chain joins TRBV27 and TRBJ2-1; D is perhaps TRBD2 (8 bases). From germline, CDR1 is MNHEY and CDR2 SMNVEV (reference sequence). The V end lost 1 base, the J end lost 6 bases, and 25 bases lay between the germline ends. CDR3 length: 19 residues. CDR3 protein: CASSLFRGLSGSGLNEQFF. CDR3 sequence (DNA): TGTGCCAGCAGTTTATTCAGGGGGTTGAGCGGGAGTGGGCTCAATGAGCAGTTCTTC.

This rearrangement joins TRBV6-4 to TRBJ1-5; D call uncertain. Trimming removed 7 bases at V and 2 bases at J, with 9 bases between. From germline, CDR1 is MRHNA and CDR2 SNTAGT. The CDR3 extends over 13 amino acids. The CDR3 coding sequence is TGTGCCAGCAAGGGAATGGGCAATCAGCCCCAGCATTTT. It is translated as CASKGMGNQPQHF.

This clone was counted a few times. This rearrangement joins TRBV2 to TRBJ2-7; TRBD2 aligns across 11 bases. This CDR3 has 16 amino acids. With 2 bases clipped from V and 4 bases from J, the junction kept 7 bases outside the gene matches. Germline lookup yields CDR1 SNHLY and CDR2 FYNNEI. CDR3 loop: CASSETSGGPIYEQYF. Written as DNA, the CDR3 is TGTGCCAGCAGTGAAACTAGCGGGGGTCCCATATACGAGCAGTACTTC.

This clone has only a few counts. The conserved closing phenylalanine or tryptophan is absent in this CDR3, likely reflecting a read error. This chain joins TRBV9 and TRBJ2-1, with 11 bases matching TRBD2. CDR1 SGDLS and CDR2 YYNGEE come from the germline V gene. There are 17 residues in the CDR3. CDR3 nucleotide sequence: TGTGCCAGCAGCGCCAAACTAGCGGGAGTAAGCGGCAATGCGCAGTTCTCC. Protein: CASSAKLAGVSGNAQFS.

This clone was counted between two and nine times. The chain is built from TRBV28 and TRBJ2-7; 10 bases agree with TRBD1. This CDR3 spans 13 amino acids. Germline-derived CDR1 and CDR2 are MDHEN and SYDVKM. V was pared by 5 bases and J by 9 bases, with 7 bases of the junction left unmatched. For the CDR3, the DNA is TGTGCCAGCAGTAGACAGGGGGCGGAACGGCAGTACTTC. Amino acid sequence: CASSRQGAERQYF.

V and J are TRBV28 and TRBJ2-6; 8 positions match TRBD2. CDR1 is MDHEN, CDR2 SYDVKM, per germline. The J segment lost 4 bases and the V segment lost 4 bases, leaving 21 bases of the junction unmatched. The CDR3 consists of 21 residues. CDR3 DNA: TGTGCCAGCAGTTCCCAGGCAAGAGCTTCATTAGCGGGATCAGGGGCCAACGTCCTGACTTTC. Translating gives CASSSQARASLAGSGANVLTF. Together with reference TRBV28 and TRBJ2-6, the CDR3 gives the full variable domain: DVKVTQSSRYLVKRTGEKVFLECVQDMDHENMFWYRQDPGLGLRLIYFSYDVKMKEKGDIPEGYSVSREKKERFSLILESASTNQTSMYLCASSSQARASLAGSGANVLTFGAGSRLTVL.

This clone was detected many times. A much larger clone differs by one base, so this may be a read error. This chain joins TRBV6-2 or TRBV6-3 and TRBJ2-2; maybe TRBD1 (5 bases). The V and J ends lost 4 bases and 6 bases respectively, with 15 bases between them. The CDR3 is 15 residues long. CDR1 and CDR2 (germline): MNHEY, SVGEGT. The CDR3 loop reads CASSSSQGRSGELFF. The CDR3 nucleotides are TGTGCCAGCAGTTCTTCTCAGGGTCGGTCCGGGGAGCTGTTTTTT.